This entry describes one TCR beta chain. Its antigen remains unidentified. Possible read error: a much larger clone is one base away. Sample-barcoded 5' priming and a J-beta primer mix drove a second PCR of roughly 6 to 12 cycles. One entry per CDR3 protein results from TCRdb running MiXCR on the 5' RACE reads. This sample carries about a million distinct CDR3 sequences, roughly 50% of them seen once, and the ten largest clones take about a fifth. The germline V gene has CDR1 SGHAT and CDR2 FQNNGV. The V end was cut by 5 bases, the J end by 4 bases, with 9 bases between. The CDR3 covers 13 residues. The entry originates in a study of blood T cells in healthy people across ages. Study results and limitations: A strong correlation was found between TCR beta diversity and the percentage of naive T cells.

The source material was blood. The sequence was collected from a woman in her sixties in good health. The chain is built from TRBV11-2 and TRBJ2-4; the D gene is possibly TRBD1 (6 bases). The CDR3 protein is CASSVGTKNIQYF. In DNA, the CDR3 is TGTGCCAGCAGCGTAGGGACAAAAAACATTCAGTACTTC.